The sequence of this T cell receptor beta chain was determined in a study of blood T cells in healthy people across ages (dated by TCRdb to between 2014 and 2016). Background for the entire study: In model experiments, roughly one uniquely barcoded TCR beta cDNA molecule per two T cells was captured by template switching. Age-related changes in TCR beta repertoire diversity were measured in the study by deep sequencing normalized with unique cDNA molecular identifiers. The donors were split into four age groups: young (average about 16 years), middle-aged (more than 35), aged (around 67) and long-lived (roughly 88). Donors of different ages were randomly distributed across sequencing lanes to avoid experimental bias. Two additional independent replicas of 1 million unique cDNA reads from the same blood draw were analyzed for two donors (one aged 18 to 30 and one aged 80 or older).

The roughly 37 donors, aged roughly 6 to 90 years, were systemically healthy Caucasian individuals from Russia. Each donor gave 9.5 to 10 milliliters of peripheral blood, drawn into EDTA-treated Vacutainer tubes. Ficoll-Paque density-gradient centrifugation was used to isolate PBMCs, with at least 6 million obtained per sample. Total RNA, at least 6 micrograms per sample, was extracted from PBMCs with Trizol reagent. For every donor, an aliquot of PBMCs went through flow cytometry to measure the percentages of naive CD45RAhigh/CD27high T cells. General study outcomes and caveats: Estimates of total diversity based on one million sequenced T cells were regarded as lower bounds and as underestimates. Donor CMV infection status was unknown, potentially confounding age-related changes in expanded clonotypes. Because profiling used bulk unsorted PBMCs, naive and antigen-experienced compartments could not be compared conclusively. The long-lived group showed more naive CD4+ T cells, fewer expanded clones and increased TCR diversity than the aged group, suggesting age selection. As age increased, observed TCR beta diversity per million T cells dropped in a roughly linear way, and a significant reduction was already evident by age 40. Observed TCR beta diversity correlated strongly with the percentage of naive T cells measured by flow cytometry.

A note on this clonotype: What antigen it recognizes has not been identified. No quality values exist for individual bases; no much larger clone is one base distant.

Library preparation employed 5' RACE. TCRdb shows the sequencer as Illumina HiSeq 2500. A second about 6 to 11 cycle PCR used a sample-barcoded 5' primer and a J-beta primer mix. A template-switch 5' adaptor carrying 12 random nucleotides introduced a unique molecular identifier onto each TCR beta cDNA molecule. At least 3 million CDR3-containing paired-end reads were obtained from each sample. First-strand cDNA synthesis was performed from all RNA using the Mint cDNA synthesis kit, with priming by a TRBC-specific oligonucleotide. After uracil-DNA glycosylase treatment, a first 18-cycle PCR used universal primers M1SS and BC2_uni_R on all cDNA. The source study handled its data this way. Each sample was normalized by randomly selecting 1 million high-quality reads, each carrying a distinct molecular identifier. Reads sharing molecular identifiers were discarded rather than binned into consensus sequences. MiTCR, run with a Q25 quality threshold and the strictest error-elimination algorithm, handled CDR3 identification, clonotype clustering and error correction. A nonparametric unseen species model using Euler transformation provided a lower-bound estimate of total TCR beta diversity. TCRdb reworked the public reads: Q25 trimming with fastp, MiXCR clone assembly, productive beta chains retained. Rows with one shared CDR3 protein collapse into an entry with the most common genes and DNA. Here the V and J calls rest on TCRdb's processing, not on the authors' analysis. The sample records 780,000 or so distinct CDR3 sequences, roughly 56% of which are singletons. Roughly 25% of the sample is held by the ten biggest clonotypes.

The receptor was isolated from a man aged 35 to 55 in good health. The source material was blood.

In nucleotide form, the sequence is TGTGCCAGCAAGGAACTAGCGGGAAACACAGATACGCAGTATTTT. It is translated as CASKELAGNTDTQYF. Recombination linked TRBV2 to TRBJ2-3; TRBD2 fits 10 bases in the junction. From the cysteine up to the phenylalanine, the CDR3 has a length of 15 residues. Only CDR3 DNA is held: 45 bases, read in frame from base 1. From a lookup of the germline V gene, CDR1 and CDR2 are SNHLY and FYNNEI. Clipping removes 7 bases from V and 2 bases from J, with 6 as the unmatched junction base count.